Below, 23 T cell receptor beta chains from the same sample are listed, as sequenced in a study of control samples from healthy donors and cancer patients. Assay used: immunoSEQ multiplex PCR; TCRdb lists only in-frame clones, some missing. The data contain roughly 100,000 clones, around 92% of them singletons. Sequences were obtained from blood. The receptors stem from a young woman in good health.

The V and J genes are TRBV28 and TRBJ1-1, with D perhaps TRBD1 (6 bases). Trimming stripped 6 bases from V and 0 bases from J, with 23 bases between. Germline assignment: CDR1 MDHEN and CDR2 SYDVKM. This CDR3 is built from 18 residues. The CDR3 sequence is CASSPPLRRGRLNTEAFF. The CDR3, as DNA: TGTGCCAGCAGCCCTCCGCTCCGACGGGGGCGCCTGAACACTGAAGCTTTCTTT.

The count of this clone is one. This sequence joins TRBV28 and TRBJ2-7; D gene ambiguous. The CDR3 spans 13 residues. Germline CDR1 is MDHEN and CDR2 is SYDVKM. The ends were cut back, 2 bases at V and 3 bases at J, with 8 bases in the middle. CDR3 residues: CASSLRSDYEQYF. The CDR3 DNA is TGTGCCAGCAGTTTACGGTCTGACTACGAGCAGTACTTC.

The genes are TRBV20-1 and TRBJ2-1; possibly TRBD2 for D (6 bases). Germline-derived CDR1 and CDR2 are DFQATT and SNEGSKA (reference sequence). The CDR3 is 11 residues long. CDR3 in DNA: TGCGGGGGGACTCACTACAATGAGCAGTTCTTC. It specifies CGGTHYNEQFF.

This chain links TRBV29-1 with TRBJ1-2, with TRBD1 matching over 7 bases. The CDR3 extends over 13 amino acids. Germline CDR1 and CDR2: SQVTM and ANQGSEA. The junction had 7 bases not matched to a gene; V was cut back by 1 base and J by 8 bases. CDR3 in amino acids: CSVEGNRGQGYTF. In DNA, the CDR3 is TGCAGCGTTGAAGGAAACAGGGGTCAGGGCTACACCTTC.

V gene TRBV5-1 combines with J gene TRBJ2-7; 15 nucleotides match TRBD2. There are 17 residues in the CDR3. Per germline, CDR1 SGHRS and CDR2 YFSETQ. With V trimmed by 1 base and J by 3 bases, 5 bases remained unmatched. The CDR3 sequence is CASSLPGGLAGGYEQYF. The CDR3 coding sequence is TGCGCCAGCAGCTTGCCTGGGGGACTAGCGGGGGGCTACGAGCAGTACTTC.

The chain carries TRBV30 and TRBJ2-1; the D gene is possibly TRBD2 (6 bases). Trimming removed 2 bases at V and 5 bases at J, with 19 bases between. Germline values: CDR1 GTSNPN, CDR2 SVGIG (reference sequence). CDR3 length: 16 amino acids. The CDR3 protein is CAWSRGAGLRHNEQFF. The CDR3 region has the DNA TGTGCCTGGAGTAGAGGGGCGGGACTCCGCCACAATGAGCAGTTCTTC.

The V and J genes are TRBV5-1 and TRBJ1-2; TRBD1 aligns across 9 bases. The CDR3 is made up of 15 amino acids. V dropped 2 bases and J dropped 3; count of bases not matched to a gene: 5. Germline V gene sequence: CDR1 SGHRS, CDR2 YFSETQ. The CDR3 sequence is CASSFYRGPDYGYTF. CDR3 bases: TGCGCCAGCAGCTTCTACAGGGGGCCGGACTATGGCTACACCTTC.

This clone occurred many times. The chain employs TRBV13 and TRBJ2-2; D not resolved. V was shortened by 5 bases and J by 6 bases, with 10 bases between the two germline ends. CDR1 is PRHDT, CDR2 FYEKMQ, per germline (reference sequence). The CDR3 covers 13 residues. The CDR3 nucleotides are TGTGCCAGCAGCCCTTTGAAGGCCGGGGAGCTGTTTTTT. Translation gives CASSPLKAGELFF.

The V gene is TRBV24-1, the J gene TRBJ1-2, with 11 bases that match TRBD1. CDR1 is KGHDR, CDR2 SFDVKD, per germline. The CDR3 runs to 15 residues. With V trimmed by 3 bases and J by 2 bases, 1 base remained unmatched. This chain's CDR3 is CATSDRTGGNYGYTF. CDR3 bases: TGTGCCACCAGTGATAGGACAGGGGGCAACTATGGCTACACCTTC.

The chain employs TRBV4-2 and TRBJ2-1; 12 bases fit TRBD1. The ends lost 4 bases at V and 6 bases at J; junction bases unmatched: 4. The germline V gene encodes CDR1 LGHNA and CDR2 YNFKEQ. The CDR3 sequence is 15 residues long. CDR3 residues: CASSRPGQGANEQFF. The CDR3 DNA reads as TGTGCCAGCAGCCGCCCGGGACAGGGGGCCAATGAGCAGTTCTTC.

The chain employs TRBV5-1 and TRBJ1-6, with 8 positions matching TRBD1. CDR1 is SGHRS and CDR2 is YFSETQ in the germline V gene. The J segment lost 7 bases and the V segment lost 1 base, leaving 7 bases of the junction unmatched. The CDR3 covers 16 residues. The CDR3 bases are TGCGCCAGCAGCTTGTTCCCTGGACAGGGAAATTCACCCCTCCACTTT. This codes for CASSLFPGQGNSPLHF.

This chain joins TRBV6-5 and TRBJ1-3; no definite D call. This CDR3 region has 14 residues. Germline loops: CDR1 MNHEY, CDR2 SVGAGI. Trimming took 3 bases from V and 0 from J, leaving 6 bases between them. CDR3 region: CASSYSHSGNTIYF. The CDR3 coding sequence is TGTGCCAGCAGTTATAGTCACTCTGGAAACACCATATATTTT.

The gene calls are TRBV11-2 and TRBJ2-2; 10 positions agree with TRBD2. CDR3 length: 16 amino acids. Trimming removed 7 bases from V and 7 bases from J; junction bases left unmatched: 12. CDR1 is SGHAT and CDR2 is FQNNGV in the germline V gene. In DNA, the CDR3 is TGTGCCAGCATTGGTAGGCTAGCGGGAGTTGGCGGGGAGCTGTTTTTT. Protein: CASIGRLAGVGGELFF.

The V and J genes are TRBV7-6 and TRBJ2-7; either TRBD1 or TRBD2 may supply D (5 bases each). Trimming stripped 5 bases from V and 2 bases from J, with 19 bases between. From germline, CDR1 is SGHVS and CDR2 FNYEAQ. The CDR3 spans 16 residues. The CDR3: CASSPPTGTEPYEQYF. The CDR3 DNA reads as TGTGCCAGCAGCCCCCCGACCGGGACGGAGCCCTACGAGCAGTACTTC.

The rearrangement uses TRBV7-9 and TRBJ1-2; D is uncertain. The V gene's germline CDR1 is SEHNR and CDR2 FQNEAQ (reference sequence). The V gene lost 3 bases and the J gene lost 8 bases, with 13 bases spanning the gap. The CDR3 runs to 13 residues. CDR3 protein: CASSFDDPGGYTF. CDR3 nucleotide sequence: TGTGCCAGCAGCTTCGACGACCCGGGAGGCTACACCTTC.

The CDR3 nucleotides are TGTGCCAGCAGCCCGAATCTAGGGGGGAATGAGCAGTTCTTC. This gives the protein CASSPNLGGNEQFF. This chain connects TRBV3-1 (or the pseudogene TRBV3-2) to TRBJ2-1, with D perhaps given as TRBD1 or TRBD2 (6 bases each). The CDR3 covers 14 residues. V shed 4 bases and J shed 7 bases, with 14 bases lying between them. CDR1 is LGHDT, CDR2 YNNKEL, per germline (reference sequence).

CDR3 bases: TGTGCCAGTACCCTCGTGTGGGGGGATCCCTATGGCTACACCTTC. Translating it yields CASTLVWGDPYGYTF. The genes are TRBV19 and TRBJ1-2; TRBD1 might be the D (5 bases). The CDR3 is 15 amino acids. Germline V gives CDR1 LNHDA, CDR2 SQIVND (reference sequence). V was pared by 7 bases and J by 4 bases, with 19 bases between.

This chain joins TRBV11-3 and TRBJ2-1; maybe TRBD1 (5 bases). This CDR3 has 17 amino acids. V lost 0 bases, J lost 1 base, and 13 bases lay in between. The germline V gene has CDR1 SGHNT and CDR2 YENEEA. The CDR3 loop reads CASSLDWGQGSYNEQFF. The CDR3 coding sequence is TGTGCCAGCAGCTTAGATTGGGGCCAAGGGTCCTACAATGAGCAGTTCTTC.

The J gene is TRBJ1-4, the V gene TRBV9, with D possibly matching TRBD1 (6 bases). Per germline, CDR1 SGDLS and CDR2 YYNGEE. V shed 0 bases and J shed 3 bases, with 9 bases lying between them. This CDR3 is 15 amino acids long. The CDR3 loop is CASSVGRGANEKLFF. CDR3 nucleotide sequence: TGTGCCAGCAGCGTAGGCAGGGGAGCTAATGAAAAACTGTTTTTT.

The chain employs TRBV27 and TRBJ1-1; no reliable D call. CDR1 is MNHEY and CDR2 is SMNVEV in the germline V gene (reference sequence). V gave up 7 bases and J gave up 5 bases, with 14 bases separating them. The CDR3 is 13 residues long. CDR3 protein: CASTRAGGTEAFF. The CDR3 DNA reads as TGTGCCAGCACCCGGGCCGGAGGGACTGAAGCTTTCTTT.

The rearrangement links TRBV21-1 to TRBJ2-7; the table calls TRBD2, which could not be checked here. TRBV21-1 is classified as a pseudogene. CDR3 length: 18 residues. In DNA, the CDR3 is TGTGCCAGCAGCAAAGTCGGGAAGGTCCAGCCCAGCTCCTACGAGCAGTACTTC. Its translation is CASSKVGKVQPSSYEQYF.

The rearrangement joins TRBV6-5 to TRBJ1-2, with D maybe TRBD1 (6 bases). The germline V gene has CDR1 MNHEY and CDR2 SVGAGI. This CDR3 region has 15 residues. The germline V and J ends were trimmed by 0 bases and 8 bases, with 16 bases remaining between them. CDR3 DNA: TGTGCCAGCAGTTACTCGTTCGGGGGGCAGGGAGGCTACACCTTC. This sequence encodes CASSYSFGGQGGYTF.

The genes are TRBV7-2 and TRBJ2-5; TRBD1 matches 7 bases. This CDR3 is built from 15 residues. The V segment lost 1 base and the J segment 4 bases; nucleotides outside the gene matches: 6. CDR1 is SGHTA, CDR2 FQGNSA, per germline. DNA for the CDR3: TGTGCCAGCAGCTTAGACAGGGGTGGACTAGAGACCCAGTACTTC. Protein product: CASSLDRGGLETQYF.